These 18 T cell receptor beta chains were all obtained from the same sample, sequenced in a study of T-cell reconstitution after alpha-beta-depleted transplantation in children. Unique molecular identifiers were incorporated during preparation of the TCRbeta library. From the PCR reads, TCRdb called clonotypes with MiXCR, one entry per CDR3 protein. Of about 470,000 distinct CDR3 sequences listed, around two fifths are singletons. Sequenced material: PBMCs, taken before TCRalphabeta/CD19-depleted stem cell transplant. The receptors stem from a girl aged 2 to 9 with aplastic anemia, due to receive a stem cell transplant.

The J gene is TRBJ1-2, the V gene TRBV28, with 9 bases matching TRBD1. The CDR3 is 15 amino acids. Germline V gene data show CDR1 as MDHEN and CDR2 as SYDVKM. Losses at the gene ends were 5 bases for V and 5 bases for J; bases not matched to a gene: 9. For the CDR3, the DNA is TGTGCCAGCAGTCAGCTCACAGGGGGCGCTTATGGCTACACCTTC. Protein product: CASSQLTGGAYGYTF.

V gene TRBV7-6 combines with J gene TRBJ2-5; 7 bases match TRBD2. V was pared by 1 base and J by 4 bases, with 9 bases of the junction left unmatched. Germline lookup yields CDR1 SGHVS and CDR2 FNYEAQ. The CDR3 is 16 amino acids. CDR3 protein: CASSLGSGGATETQYF. In DNA, the CDR3 is TGTGCCAGCAGCTTAGGATCGGGAGGAGCCACAGAGACCCAGTACTTC.

This chain uses TRBV20-1 with TRBJ1-6; no reliable D call. The CDR3 length is 14 residues. Trimming took off 5 bases at V and 8 bases at J, with 16 bases between the two ends. Germline lookup yields CDR1 DFQATT and CDR2 SNEGSKA (reference sequence). The CDR3 region has the DNA TGCAGTGCTGGAAGGAAAATCGGGGATTCACCCCTCCACTTT. The encoded protein is CSAGRKIGDSPLHF.

The chain uses TRBV12-3 or TRBV12-4 and TRBJ2-7; 11 bases are shared with TRBD2. The CDR3 totals 18 residues. V lost 2 bases, J lost 3 bases, and 12 bases stayed unmatched. Here the CDR3 reads CASSLTGTSGDRNYEQYF. CDR3 coding DNA: TGTGCCAGCAGTTTAACTGGGACTAGCGGAGACAGAAACTACGAGCAGTACTTC.

This chain joins TRBV29-1 and TRBJ2-1; 9 bases fit TRBD1. The CDR3 totals 13 residues. The germline CDR1 and CDR2 sequences are SQVTM and ANQGSEA. Unmatched junction bases numbered 6, after V lost 6 bases and J lost 6 bases. For the CDR3, the DNA is TGCAGCGTCAAAGGGACAGGGATCAATGAGCAGTTCTTC. It specifies CSVKGTGINEQFF.

This sequence joins TRBV3-1 and TRBJ2-7, with 7 bases fitting TRBD2. CDR3 length: 14 residues. Germline-derived CDR1 and CDR2 are LGHDT and YNNKEL (reference sequence). Trimming took 4 bases from V and 3 from J; bases not matched to a gene: 6. The CDR3 loop reads CASSPLWGGYEQYF. DNA of the CDR3: TGTGCCAGCAGCCCGCTCTGGGGGGGCTACGAGCAGTACTTC.

This clonotype showed up just a few times. The DNA of the CDR3 is TGCGCCAGCAGCCAAAGGGAGTCCCAGCCCCAGCATTTT. This gives the protein CASSQRESQPQHF. The chain employs TRBV4-3 and TRBJ1-5; D is undetermined. Germline V lookup: CDR1 LGHNA, CDR2 YSLEER. The V end lost 2 bases, the J end lost 7 bases, and 9 bases lay between the germline ends. The CDR3 is made up of 13 amino acids.

The CDR3 sequence: CASSRHPWRGQPQHF. The CDR3 DNA reads TGCGCCAGCAGCCGCCACCCGTGGAGGGGGCAGCCCCAGCATTTT. The chain uses TRBV5-1 and TRBJ1-5, with D tentatively TRBD1 (6 bases). This CDR3 spans 15 amino acids. V dropped 4 bases and J dropped 7 bases, with 18 bases sitting between them. Germline CDR1 reads SGHRS; CDR2 reads YFSETQ.

This clonotype appeared a few times. The chain employs TRBV29-1 and TRBJ1-2; no reliable D call. With 0 bases removed from V and 3 bases from J, the gap between germline ends came to 14 bases. The CDR3 is 15 amino acids. Germline CDR1 reads SQVTM; CDR2 reads ANQGSEA. The DNA of the CDR3 is TGCAGCGTTGAAGATCAGGACCAAACCTACTATGGCTACACCTTC. Its translation: CSVEDQDQTYYGYTF.

This clonotype was counted many times. V usage is TRBV29-1 and J usage is TRBJ2-7; TRBD1 matches 7 bases. Germline lookup yields CDR1 SQVTM and CDR2 ANQGSEA. CDR3 length: 15 residues. J gave up 3 bases and V 4 bases, and 12 bases lay outside the gene matches. CDR3 DNA sequence: TGCAGCGTTGGGGTTGCCTGTGACAGGGACTACGAGCAGTACTTC. This encodes CSVGVACDRDYEQYF.

The V and J genes are TRBV10-3 and TRBJ2-3; 10 nucleotides agree with TRBD2. Germline CDR1 ENHRY, CDR2 SYGVKD. V dropped 2 bases and J dropped 5; count of bases not matched to a gene: 16. The CDR3 has 19 amino acids. The CDR3 bases are TGTGCCATCAGTGAGAGCGGGAGGGCCCGGGCGCCCCCCGAAGATACGCAGTATTTT. Residues: CAISESGRARAPPEDTQYF.

The J gene is TRBJ1-6, the V gene TRBV7-9; possible D gene TRBD1, 6 bases. V lost 5 bases and J 6 bases, leaving 17 bases between the germline ends. There are 16 residues in the CDR3. CDR1 is SEHNR and CDR2 is FQNEAQ in the germline V gene (reference sequence). CDR3 in DNA: TGTGCCAGCAGCCCTCCAGGGGTCATATTTAATTCACCCCTCCACTTT. Its translation is CASSPPGVIFNSPLHF.

Many counts were recorded for this clonotype. V gene TRBV7-9 combines with J gene TRBJ2-2; TRBD2 is a possible D gene (5 bases). V was clipped by 3 bases and J by 0 bases, with 8 bases between them. Germline V gives CDR1 SEHNR, CDR2 FQNEAQ (reference sequence). This CDR3 comprises 15 residues. In DNA, the CDR3 is TGTGCCAGCAGCTTCCGACTACCGAACACCGGGGAGCTGTTTTTT. Residues: CASSFRLPNTGELFF.

This chain links TRBV7-9 with TRBJ2-7, with TRBD2 matching over 8 bases. CDR1 SEHNR and CDR2 FQNEAQ come from the germline V gene (reference sequence). V lost 3 bases, J lost 7 bases, and 11 bases stayed unmatched. The CDR3 consists of 15 residues. The CDR3 coding sequence is TGTGCCAGCAGCTTCCCTGGGACTAGTACGAGGGAGCAGTACTTC. Translated: CASSFPGTSTREQYF.

The rearrangement joins TRBV5-4 to TRBJ2-4; 10 bases match TRBD1. The CDR3 is 15 residues long. Germline V gene data show CDR1 as SGHNT and CDR2 as YYREEE (reference sequence). The V gene end was trimmed by 2 bases and the J gene end by 5 bases; junction bases not matched to a gene: 4. CDR3 sequence (DNA): TGTGCCAGCAGCTTAGGGACAGGGGCGGAAAACATTCAGTACTTC. Translating it yields CASSLGTGAENIQYF.

The table lists this clonotype with a few counts. The chain is built from TRBV20-1 and TRBJ2-3, with 9 bases identical to TRBD2. Germline V lookup: CDR1 DFQATT, CDR2 SNEGSKA (reference sequence). The CDR3 spans 15 residues. V was pared by 6 bases and J by 0 bases, with 7 bases of the junction left unmatched. The CDR3 loop is CSADTSGQSTDTQYF. CDR3 nucleotides: TGCAGTGCGGATACTAGCGGGCAGAGCACAGATACGCAGTATTTT.

The chain joins TRBV27 to TRBJ2-7; TRBD1 matches 7 bases. The CDR3 consists of 17 residues. CDR1 and CDR2 from the germline V gene are MNHEY and SMNVEV (reference sequence). The J segment lost 2 bases and the V segment lost 7 bases, leaving 17 bases of the junction unmatched. The CDR3 loop is CASTPLVRSGGPYEQYF. The CDR3 bases are TGTGCCAGCACCCCCCTAGTTAGGTCAGGGGGTCCCTACGAGCAGTACTTC.

This clonotype was detected only a few times. An end of the junction differs from the germline gene, which may be a read error. The chain carries TRBV6-5 and TRBJ1-1, with D possibly matching TRBD1 (5 bases). The CDR3 spans 14 residues. In germline, CDR1 is MNHEY, CDR2 SVGAGI. The CDR3 DNA reads as TGTGCCAGCATTTACTCTGGGGGTAACACTGAAGCTTTCTTT. It codes for CASIYSGGNTEAFF.